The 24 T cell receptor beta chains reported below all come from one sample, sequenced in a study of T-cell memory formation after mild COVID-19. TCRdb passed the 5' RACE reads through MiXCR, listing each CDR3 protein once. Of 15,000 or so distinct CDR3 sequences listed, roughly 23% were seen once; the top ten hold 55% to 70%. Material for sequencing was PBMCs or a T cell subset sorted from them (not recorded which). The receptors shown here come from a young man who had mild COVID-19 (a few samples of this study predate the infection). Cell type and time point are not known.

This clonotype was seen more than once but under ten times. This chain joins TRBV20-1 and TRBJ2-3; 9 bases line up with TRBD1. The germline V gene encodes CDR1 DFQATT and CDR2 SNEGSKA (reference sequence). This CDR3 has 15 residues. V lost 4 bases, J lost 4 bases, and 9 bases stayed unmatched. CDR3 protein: CSATSTGGRSDTQYF. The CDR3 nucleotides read TGCAGTGCTACTTCGACAGGGGGGAGATCAGATACGCAGTATTTT.

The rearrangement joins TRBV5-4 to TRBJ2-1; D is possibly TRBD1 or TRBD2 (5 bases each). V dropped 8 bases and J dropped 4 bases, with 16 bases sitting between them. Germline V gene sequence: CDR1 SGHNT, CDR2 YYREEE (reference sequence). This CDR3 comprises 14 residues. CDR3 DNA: TGTGCCAGTGTATCAGGGAGCGGATACAATGAGCAGTTCTTC. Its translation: CASVSGSGYNEQFF.

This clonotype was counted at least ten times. This chain's CDR3 is CASSFLAGSSYNEQFF. CDR3 in DNA: TGTGCCAGCAGCTTCCTAGCGGGGAGCTCCTACAATGAGCAGTTCTTC. The V and J genes are TRBV7-2 and TRBJ2-1, with 9 bases lining up with TRBD2. The CDR3 consists of 16 residues. From germline, CDR1 is SGHTA and CDR2 FQGNSA. With V trimmed by 3 bases and J by 0 bases, 3 bases remained unmatched.

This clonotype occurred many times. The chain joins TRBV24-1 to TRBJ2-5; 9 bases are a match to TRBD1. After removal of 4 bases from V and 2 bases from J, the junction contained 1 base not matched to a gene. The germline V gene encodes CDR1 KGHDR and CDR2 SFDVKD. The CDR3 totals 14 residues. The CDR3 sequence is CATSEGQGQETQYF. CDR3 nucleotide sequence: TGTGCCACCAGTGAAGGACAGGGGCAAGAGACCCAGTACTTC.

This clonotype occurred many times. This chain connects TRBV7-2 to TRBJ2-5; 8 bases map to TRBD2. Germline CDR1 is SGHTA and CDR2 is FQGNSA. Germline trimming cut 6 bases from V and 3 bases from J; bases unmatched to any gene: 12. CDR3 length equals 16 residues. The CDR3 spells CASRTFRTGGEETQYF. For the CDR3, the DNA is TGTGCCAGCAGGACCTTCCGTACCGGGGGGGAAGAGACCCAGTACTTC.

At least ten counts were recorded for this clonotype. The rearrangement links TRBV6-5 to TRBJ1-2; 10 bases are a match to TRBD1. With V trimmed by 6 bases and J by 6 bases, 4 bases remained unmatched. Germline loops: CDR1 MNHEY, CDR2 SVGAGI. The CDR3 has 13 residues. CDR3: CASSPGTGDGYTF. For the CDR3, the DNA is TGTGCCAGCAGCCCCGGGACAGGGGATGGCTACACCTTC.

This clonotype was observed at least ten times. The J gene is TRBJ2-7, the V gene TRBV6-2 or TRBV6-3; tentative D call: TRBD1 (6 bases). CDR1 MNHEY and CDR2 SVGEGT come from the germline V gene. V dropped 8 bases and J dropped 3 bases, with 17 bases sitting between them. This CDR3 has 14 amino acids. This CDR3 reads CASSRTVEFYEQYV. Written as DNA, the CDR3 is TGTGCCAGCTCCCGGACAGTAGAATTCTACGAGCAGTACGTC.

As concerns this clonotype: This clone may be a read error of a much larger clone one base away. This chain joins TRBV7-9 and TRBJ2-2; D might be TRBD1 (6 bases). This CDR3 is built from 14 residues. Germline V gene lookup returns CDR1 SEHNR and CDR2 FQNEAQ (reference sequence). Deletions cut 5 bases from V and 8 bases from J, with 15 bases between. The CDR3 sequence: CASSHDRRRGELFF. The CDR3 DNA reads TGTGCCAGCAGCCATGACAGGAGGAGAGGGGAGCTGTTTTTT. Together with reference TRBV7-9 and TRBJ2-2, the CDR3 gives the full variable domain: DTGVSQNPRHKITKRGQNVTFRCDPISEHNRLYWYRQTLGQGPEFLTYFQNEAQLEKSRLLSDRFSAERPKGSFSTLEIQRTEQGDSAMYLCASSHDRRRGELFFGEGSRLTVL.

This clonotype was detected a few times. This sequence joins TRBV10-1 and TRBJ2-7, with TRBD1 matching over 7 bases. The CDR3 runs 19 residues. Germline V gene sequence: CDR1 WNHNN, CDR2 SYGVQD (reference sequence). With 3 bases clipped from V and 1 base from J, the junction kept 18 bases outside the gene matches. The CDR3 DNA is TGCGCCAGCAGTGAAGTTCCCGACGGGACGACAGGGTTGTCCTACGAGCAGTACGTC. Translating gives CASSEVPDGTTGLSYEQYV.

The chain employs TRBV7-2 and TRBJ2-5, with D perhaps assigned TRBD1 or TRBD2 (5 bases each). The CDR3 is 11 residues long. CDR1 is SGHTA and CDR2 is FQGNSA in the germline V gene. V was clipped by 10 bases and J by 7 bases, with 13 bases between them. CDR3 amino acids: CATRAGGTQYF. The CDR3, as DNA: TGTGCCACCAGGGCAGGAGGGACCCAGTACTTC. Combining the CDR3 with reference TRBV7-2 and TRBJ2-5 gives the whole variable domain GAGVSQSPSNKVTEKGKDVELRCDPISGHTALYWYRQSLGQGLEFLIYFQGNSAPDKSGLPSDRFSAERTGGSVSTLTIQRTQQEDSAVYLCATRAGGTQYFGPGTRLLVL.

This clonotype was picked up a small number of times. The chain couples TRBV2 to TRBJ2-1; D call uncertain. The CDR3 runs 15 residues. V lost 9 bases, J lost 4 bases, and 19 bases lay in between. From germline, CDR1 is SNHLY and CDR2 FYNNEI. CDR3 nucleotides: TGTGCCAGTCATCCTCCGGACCGGCGGTACAATGAGCAGTTCTTC. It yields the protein CASHPPDRRYNEQFF.

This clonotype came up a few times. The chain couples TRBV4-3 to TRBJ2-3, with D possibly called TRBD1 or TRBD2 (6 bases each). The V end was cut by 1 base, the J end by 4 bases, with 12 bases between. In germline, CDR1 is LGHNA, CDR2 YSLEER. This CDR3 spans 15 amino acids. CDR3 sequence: CASSQVGGPADTQYF. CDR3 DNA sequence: TGCGCCAGCAGCCAAGTGGGGGGCCCTGCAGATACGCAGTATTTT.

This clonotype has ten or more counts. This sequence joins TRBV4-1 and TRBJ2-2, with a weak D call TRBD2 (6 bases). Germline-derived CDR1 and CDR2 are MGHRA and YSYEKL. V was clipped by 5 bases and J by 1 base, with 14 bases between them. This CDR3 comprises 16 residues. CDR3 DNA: TGCGCCAGCAGCGGAATAGCGGCAGGGAACACCGGGGAGCTGTTTTTT. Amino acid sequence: CASSGIAAGNTGELFF.

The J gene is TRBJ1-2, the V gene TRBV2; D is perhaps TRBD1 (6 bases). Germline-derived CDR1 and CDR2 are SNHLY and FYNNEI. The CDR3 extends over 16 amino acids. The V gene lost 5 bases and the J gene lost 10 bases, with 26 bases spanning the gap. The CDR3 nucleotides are TGTGCCAGCAGTACAACCCCGACATGGGGGGCGGGCGTCTACACCTTC. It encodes CASSTTPTWGAGVYTF.

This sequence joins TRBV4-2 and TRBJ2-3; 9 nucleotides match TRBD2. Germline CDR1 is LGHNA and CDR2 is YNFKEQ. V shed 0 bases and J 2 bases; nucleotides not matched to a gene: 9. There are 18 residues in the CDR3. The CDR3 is CASSQELRGGYITDTQYF. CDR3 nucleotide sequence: TGTGCCAGCAGCCAAGAACTGCGGGGGGGGTATATCACAGATACGCAGTATTTT.

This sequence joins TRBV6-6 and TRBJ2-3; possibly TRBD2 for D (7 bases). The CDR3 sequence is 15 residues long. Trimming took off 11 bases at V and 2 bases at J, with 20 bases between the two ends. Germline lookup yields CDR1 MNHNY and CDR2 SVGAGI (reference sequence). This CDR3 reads CALTSAGADTDTQYF. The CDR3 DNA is TGTGCCCTTACTTCGGCGGGGGCGGACACAGATACGCAGTATTTT.

CDR3 in amino acids: CANKGATNYGYTF. The DNA of the CDR3 is TGTGCCAACAAGGGGGCCACCAACTATGGCTACACCTTC. The V call is TRBV2, the J call TRBJ1-2, with 7 bases fitting TRBD1. Germline lookup yields CDR1 SNHLY and CDR2 FYNNEI. There are 13 residues in the CDR3. J gave up 2 bases and V 10 bases, and 7 bases lay outside the gene matches.

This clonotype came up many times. For the CDR3, the DNA is TGCGCCAGCAGCCAAGAGGGCCTGGGCAGTCCCGCCACTGAAGCTTTCTTT. It is translated as CASSQEGLGSPATEAFF. The V call is TRBV4-3, the J call TRBJ1-1, with D unresolved. V was clipped by 0 bases and J by 4 bases, with 18 bases between them. The CDR3 loop spans 17 amino acids. Germline values: CDR1 LGHNA, CDR2 YSLEER.

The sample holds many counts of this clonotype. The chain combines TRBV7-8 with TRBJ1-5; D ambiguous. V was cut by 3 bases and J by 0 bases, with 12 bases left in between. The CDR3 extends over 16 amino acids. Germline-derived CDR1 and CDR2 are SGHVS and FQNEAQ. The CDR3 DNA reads TGTGCCAGCAGCTTCCTTCCGCATCCTAGCAATCAGCCCCAGCATTTT. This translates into CASSFLPHPSNQPQHF.

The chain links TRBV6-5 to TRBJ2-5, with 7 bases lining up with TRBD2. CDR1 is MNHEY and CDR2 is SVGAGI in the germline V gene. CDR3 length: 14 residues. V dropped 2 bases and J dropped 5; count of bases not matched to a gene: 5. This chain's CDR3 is CASSYVGGVETQYF. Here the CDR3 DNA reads TGTGCCAGCAGTTACGTGGGGGGGGTCGAGACCCAGTACTTC.

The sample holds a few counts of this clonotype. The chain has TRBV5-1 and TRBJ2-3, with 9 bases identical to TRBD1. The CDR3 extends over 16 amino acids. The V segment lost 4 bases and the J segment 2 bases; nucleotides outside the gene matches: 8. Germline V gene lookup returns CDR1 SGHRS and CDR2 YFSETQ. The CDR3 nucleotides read TGCGCCAGCAGCCAATACAGGGGGCGCGACACAGATACGCAGTATTTT. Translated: CASSQYRGRDTDTQYF. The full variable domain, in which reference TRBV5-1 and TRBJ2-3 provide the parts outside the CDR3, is KAGVTQTPRYLIKTRGQQVTLSCSPISGHRSVSWYQQTPGQGLQFLFEYFSETQRNKGNFPGRFSGRQFSNSRSEMNVSTLELGDSALYLCASSQYRGRDTDTQYFGPGTRLTVL.

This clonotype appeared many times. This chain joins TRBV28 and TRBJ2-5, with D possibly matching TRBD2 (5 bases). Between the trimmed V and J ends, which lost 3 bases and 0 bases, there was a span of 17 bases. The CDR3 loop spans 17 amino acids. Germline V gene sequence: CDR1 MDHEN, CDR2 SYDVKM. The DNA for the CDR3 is TGTGCCAGCAGTTTTAGCCCGGGGAGACGGTACCAAGAGACCCAGTACTTC. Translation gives CASSFSPGRRYQETQYF.

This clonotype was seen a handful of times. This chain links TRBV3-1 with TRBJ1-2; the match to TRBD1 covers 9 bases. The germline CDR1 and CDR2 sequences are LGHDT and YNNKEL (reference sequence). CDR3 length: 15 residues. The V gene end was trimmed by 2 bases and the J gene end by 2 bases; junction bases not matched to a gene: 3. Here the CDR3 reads CASSQTGGYNYGYTF. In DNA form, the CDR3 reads TGTGCCAGCAGCCAAACAGGGGGCTACAACTATGGCTACACCTTC.

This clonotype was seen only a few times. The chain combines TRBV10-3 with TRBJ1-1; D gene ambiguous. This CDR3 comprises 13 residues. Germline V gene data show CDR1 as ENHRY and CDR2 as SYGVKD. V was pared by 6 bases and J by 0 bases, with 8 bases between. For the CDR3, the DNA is TGTGCCATCAGGTTAAGTATGAACACTGAAGCTTTCTTT. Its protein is CAIRLSMNTEAFF.